This record covers a single T cell receptor beta chain. Its antigen remains unidentified. V lost 7 bases to trimming and J lost 4 bases; unmatched junction nucleotides: 15. Germline V lookup: CDR1 MNHNS, CDR2 SASEGT. The CDR3 extends over 18 amino acids. The sample comes from a study of T-cell reconstitution after alpha-beta-depleted transplantation in children. Study-wide results and caveats: Approximately two months post-transplant, alpha-beta T cells reportedly originated from several hundred expanded graft clones. It was surviving recipient T cells and thymic progenitors that gave some patients high TCRbeta diversity at day 60.

Construction of the TCRbeta library involved unique molecular identifiers. TCRdb re-analysed the PCR reads in MiXCR, keeping a single row per CDR3 protein. The repertoire holds fewer than 550,000 distinct CDR3 sequences, with over 9.5% as singletons. V gene TRBV6-1 combines with J gene TRBJ2-3; 12 bases are a match to TRBD2. The input for sequencing was PBMCs, mostly from graft donor cells, taken 180 days after TCRalphabeta/CD19-depleted stem cell transplant. The clonotype originates from a female patient aged 2-10 years who had a stem cell transplant for aplastic anemia, so the T cells may come from the graft donor. CDR3 residues: CASTVGPSSGRAPDTQYF. The CDR3 DNA is TGTGCCAGCACCGTTGGACCCTCTAGCGGGAGGGCCCCAGATACGCAGTATTTT.